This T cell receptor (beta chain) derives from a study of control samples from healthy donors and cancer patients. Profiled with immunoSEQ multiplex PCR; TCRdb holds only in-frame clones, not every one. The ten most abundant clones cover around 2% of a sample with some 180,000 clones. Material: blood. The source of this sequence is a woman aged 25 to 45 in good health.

The CDR3 DNA is TGTGCCATCAGTGAGGGACAGGGTGGAAACACCATATATTTT. This encodes CAISEGQGGNTIYF. This chain connects TRBV10-3 to TRBJ1-3; 8 nucleotides match TRBD1. The CDR3 covers 14 residues. J lost 3 bases, V lost 2 bases, and 0 bases had no gene match. CDR1 ENHRY and CDR2 SYGVKD come from the germline V gene.